The 31 T cell receptor beta chains presented below share a single source sample, sequenced in a study of PD-1 blockade in classical Hodgkin lymphoma. Each patient relapsed following autologous stem cell transplantation, and prior brentuximab vedotin exposure differed. Measured with immunoSEQ multiplex PCR; TCRdb has only the in-frame clones, and not every one. The table includes tens of thousands of clones, around 91% detected once. The sequencing used peripheral blood mononuclear cells (PBMCs), collected at baseline. These receptors were collected from a human donor with classical Hodgkin lymphoma.

A single count supports this clone. The chain employs TRBV6-1 and TRBJ2-6; D might be TRBD1 (6 bases). The CDR3 spans 14 residues. Germline CDR1 reads MNHNS; CDR2 reads SASEGT. The V gene lost 4 bases and the J gene lost 4 bases, with 8 bases spanning the gap. CDR3 bases: TGTGCCAGCAGTGGGGGGCGAGGGGCCAACGTCCTGACTTTC. It translates to CASSGGRGANVLTF.

The chain carries TRBV5-1 and TRBJ1-1; D is undetermined. Germline-derived CDR1 and CDR2 are SGHRS and YFSETQ. The CDR3 totals 14 residues. V lost 2 bases to trimming and J lost 0 bases, with 8 bases between them. Written as DNA, the CDR3 is TGCGCCAGCAGCTTACACCGACTGAACACTGAAGCTTTCTTT. It yields the protein CASSLHRLNTEAFF.

The chain joins TRBV19 to TRBJ2-5; no clear D gene. V lost 6 bases to trimming and J lost 1 base, with 12 bases between them. Germline lookup yields CDR1 LNHDA and CDR2 SQIVND (reference sequence). The length of the CDR3 is 14 residues. The CDR3 is CASSPPGPQETQYF. DNA of the CDR3: TGTGCCAGTAGCCCCCCGGGTCCCCAAGAGACCCAGTACTTC.

CDR3 region: CASSLSGENTEAFF. For the CDR3, the DNA is TGTGCCAGCAGTTTGTCAGGAGAGAACACTGAAGCTTTCTTT. The V gene is TRBV27, the J gene TRBJ1-1, with unresolved D. Germline values: CDR1 MNHEY, CDR2 SMNVEV (reference sequence). V was trimmed by 3 bases and J by 1 base, leaving 9 bases between them. The CDR3 extends over 14 amino acids.

Of note for this clone: Sequence at one end of the junction differs from germline and may be a read error. The chain combines TRBV5-4 with TRBJ2-3, with 9 positions matching TRBD1. Germline loops: CDR1 SGHNT, CDR2 YYREEE (reference sequence). This CDR3 is built from 12 residues. CDR3 bases: TGTGCCAGCAGCCCGGGACAGGGCGCAAGTGACTTT. This sequence encodes CASSPGQGASDF.

The chain combines TRBV18 with TRBJ2-5; D might be TRBD1 (6 bases). CDR3 length equals 14 residues. The V end was cut by 5 bases, the J end by 5 bases, with 15 bases between. The germline V gene has CDR1 KGHSH and CDR2 LQKENI. The CDR3 here is CASSAIRGGETQYF. The DNA for the CDR3 is TGTGCCAGCTCAGCAATCAGGGGTGGGGAGACCCAGTACTTC.

The gene calls are TRBV11-3 and TRBJ2-5; D remains unclear. With the DNA end fitting TRBJ2-7 better, the J assignment may be wrong. Germline loops: CDR1 SGHNT, CDR2 YENEEA. The CDR3 has 13 amino acids. The CDR3 loop is CASSFRTGNEQYF. The CDR3 region has the DNA TGTGCCAGCAGCTTCCGAACTGGAAACGAGCAGTACTTC.

A single count supports this clone. The chain is built from TRBV5-5 and TRBJ2-1; D gene ambiguous. Trimming left V 2 bases short and J 0 bases short, with 6 bases between. The CDR3 contains 14 residues. Germline V gene lookup returns CDR1 SGHKS and CDR2 YYEKEE (reference sequence). The CDR3, as DNA: TGTGCCAGCAGCTTAGTAGGCTCCTACAATGAGCAGTTCTTC. Translating it yields CASSLVGSYNEQFF.

The count of this clone is one. The V and J genes are TRBV29-1 and TRBJ1-2; D perhaps matches TRBD1 (5 bases). Germline values: CDR1 SQVTM, CDR2 ANQGSEA. V dropped 2 bases and J dropped 4 bases, with 11 bases sitting between them. This CDR3 is built from 13 residues. CDR3 DNA sequence: TGCAGCGTTGAATGGGGGGGTGGCTATGGCTACACCTTC. Translating it yields CSVEWGGGYGYTF.

This sequence joins TRBV6-4 and TRBJ2-5; D is possibly TRBD1 or TRBD2 (5 bases each). CDR3 size: 11 residues. The V and J ends lost 4 bases and 5 bases respectively, with 5 bases between them. Germline CDR1 reads MRHNA; CDR2 reads SNTAGT. The CDR3: CASSGGETQYF. CDR3 bases: TGTGCCAGCAGTGGGGGGGAGACCCAGTACTTC.

The chain couples TRBV27 to TRBJ1-5; D unclear. CDR1 and CDR2 (germline): MNHEY, SMNVEV (reference sequence). The CDR3 has 14 residues. V was shortened by 0 bases and J by 6 bases, with 9 bases between the two germline ends. Here the CDR3 DNA reads TGTGCCAGCAGTTTATCTCACAGAGGTCAGCCCCAGCATTTT. This gives the protein CASSLSHRGQPQHF.

V is TRBV30 and J is TRBJ1-1, with 7 bases identical to TRBD1. Germline V gives CDR1 GTSNPN, CDR2 SVGIG (reference sequence). The CDR3 is 16 amino acids. The V gene end was trimmed by 4 bases and the J gene end by 8 bases; junction bases not matched to a gene: 19. CDR3 DNA: TGTGCCTGGATTACACCTGTTAGGGACAGTGGGTTGGAAGCTTTCTTT. This encodes CAWITPVRDSGLEAFF.

The chain is built from TRBV6-5 and TRBJ2-3, with 12 bases that match TRBD2. V dropped 6 bases and J dropped 6; count of bases not matched to a gene: 7. The CDR3 covers 15 residues. Germline V CDR1 and CDR2: MNHEY, SVGAGI. In DNA, the CDR3 is TGTGCCAGCAGACAACTAGCGGGGGGTTCGGATACGCAGTATTTT. This gives the protein CASRQLAGGSDTQYF.

V and J are TRBV5-6 and TRBJ2-3, with D possibly TRBD1 on 6 matching bases. Germline V CDR1 and CDR2: SGHDT, YYEEEE. CDR3 length: 14 residues. Trimming took 0 bases from V and 8 from J, leaving 13 bases between them. The CDR3 bases are TGTGCCAGCAGCTTGGTGCGGACAGCGACTACGCAGTATTTT. Its protein is CASSLVRTATTQYF.

The chain combines TRBV9 with TRBJ2-3, with 9 positions matching TRBD2. Germline CDR1 reads SGDLS; CDR2 reads YYNGEE. There are 15 residues in the CDR3. The V segment lost 1 base and the J segment 0 bases; nucleotides outside the gene matches: 0. CDR3 nucleotides: TGTGCCAGCAGCGTACTAGCGGGGAGCACAGATACGCAGTATTTT. It translates to CASSVLAGSTDTQYF.

This chain joins TRBV18 and TRBJ1-2; TRBD1 might be the D (6 bases). The CDR3 is made up of 13 amino acids. Germline assignment: CDR1 KGHSH and CDR2 LQKENI. V was pared by 4 bases and J by 8 bases, with 14 bases between. The CDR3 bases are TGTGCCAGCTCACAAATGGGGGCCGACGGCTACACCTTC. It translates to CASSQMGADGYTF.

The chain joins TRBV18 to TRBJ1-2; 8 nucleotides agree with TRBD1. The germline V gene encodes CDR1 KGHSH and CDR2 LQKENI. The CDR3 runs 14 residues. The junction had 4 bases not matched to a gene; V was cut back by 0 bases and J by 7 bases. In DNA form, the CDR3 reads TGTGCCAGCTCACCACCGGACAGGGTCGGTGGCTACACCTTC. Translated, it gives CASSPPDRVGGYTF.

The chain employs TRBV6-1 and TRBJ2-3, with D uncertain. With 2 bases removed from V and 1 base from J, the gap between germline ends came to 4 bases. The CDR3 contains 13 residues. The germline V gene has CDR1 MNHNS and CDR2 SASEGT. CDR3 in DNA: TGTGCCAGCAGTGAATTGGGCACAGATACGCAGTATTTT. Translation: CASSELGTDTQYF.

The V gene is TRBV14, the J gene TRBJ1-1, with unresolved D. Deletions cut 4 bases from V and 8 bases from J, with 14 bases between. Germline assignment: CDR1 SGHDN and CDR2 FVKESK. The CDR3 covers 13 residues. CDR3 coding DNA: TGTGCCAGCAGCCGCGGACTATATGAGGAAGCTTTCTTT. Amino acids: CASSRGLYEEAFF.

The chain has TRBV10-1 and TRBJ2-7, with D possibly being TRBD1 (5 bases). CDR1 is WNHNN and CDR2 is SYGVQD in the germline V gene (reference sequence). V lost 7 bases and J lost 3, with 16 bases in between. This CDR3 spans 14 amino acids. CDR3 region: CASTRTSVDYEQYF. The CDR3 coding sequence is TGCGCCAGCACCCGGACATCTGTCGACTACGAGCAGTACTTC.

The rearrangement joins TRBV19 to TRBJ2-7, with TRBD2 matching over 7 bases. Germline V gene lookup returns CDR1 LNHDA and CDR2 SQIVND (reference sequence). V lost 8 bases, J lost 4 bases, and 8 bases stayed unmatched. The CDR3 is 13 amino acids. Here the CDR3 DNA reads TGTGCCAGTTCCCAGGCTAGCGGATACGAGCAGTACTTC. It codes for CASSQASGYEQYF.

This chain connects TRBV30 to TRBJ1-2, with D possibly TRBD1 on 6 matching bases. V dropped 5 bases and J dropped 5 bases, with 18 bases sitting between them. The CDR3 is 14 residues long. Germline assignment: CDR1 GTSNPN and CDR2 SVGIG (reference sequence). The CDR3 sequence: CAWSVDLTGYGYTF. The CDR3 DNA reads as TGTGCCTGGTCCGTCGACCTGACAGGTTATGGCTACACCTTC.

This clone was seen only a few times. V and J are TRBV4-1 and TRBJ1-1; tentatively, D is TRBD1 (5 bases). The V end lost 0 bases, the J end lost 4 bases, and 12 bases lay between the germline ends. Germline CDR1 MGHRA, CDR2 YSYEKL. The CDR3 consists of 15 residues. CDR3 in amino acids: CASSQDTGDSTEAFF. CDR3 bases: TGCGCCAGCAGCCAAGATACAGGCGACTCCACTGAAGCTTTCTTT.

This chain connects TRBV27 to TRBJ2-5; 10 nucleotides line up with TRBD2. The length of the CDR3 is 16 residues. The junction had 6 bases not matched to a gene; V was cut back by 0 bases and J by 5 bases. Germline CDR1 reads MNHEY; CDR2 reads SMNVEV (reference sequence). In DNA form, the CDR3 reads TGTGCCAGCAGTTTATCGGGAGCGGGGGGGAGGGAGACCCAGTACTTC. This codes for CASSLSGAGGRETQYF.

DNA of the CDR3: TGTGCCAGCAGGCCGGGACAGGGATATATCTACGAGCAGTACTTC. Its protein product is CASRPGQGYIYEQYF. The chain carries TRBV6-1 and TRBJ2-7; 9 nucleotides match TRBD1. The CDR3 contains 15 residues. Trimming at V came to 6 bases and at J to 3 bases, leaving 9 bases not matched to a gene. Germline CDR1 MNHNS, CDR2 SASEGT.

This sequence joins TRBV5-1 and TRBJ1-2, with TRBD1 matching 7 bases. V gave up 9 bases and J gave up 6 bases; unmatched junction bases: 8. CDR1 and CDR2 (germline): SGHRS, YFSETQ. This CDR3 spans 12 amino acids. This CDR3 reads CATKGTANGYTF. The CDR3 DNA reads TGCGCCACGAAGGGGACAGCAAATGGCTACACCTTC. Full variable domain (rest looked up from reference TRBV5-1 and TRBJ1-2): KAGVTQTPRYLIKTRGQQVTLSCSPISGHRSVSWYQQTPGQGLQFLFEYFSETQRNKGNFPGRFSGRQFSNSRSEMNVSTLELGDSALYLCATKGTANGYTFGSGTRLTVV.

The chain is built from TRBV6-6 and TRBJ2-5; 7 bases match TRBD1. Germline CDR1 MNHNY, CDR2 SVGAGI (reference sequence). There are 13 residues in the CDR3. V lost 8 bases and J lost 2; bases outside the gene matches: 5. The CDR3 here is CASAGTAQETQYF. DNA for the CDR3: TGTGCCAGCGCCGGGACAGCGCAAGAGACCCAGTACTTC.

This clone was seen just once. J is TRBJ2-7 and V is TRBV7-2, with 7 bases identical to TRBD1. The CDR3 contains 16 residues. After removal of 5 bases from V and 0 bases from J, the junction contained 10 bases not matched to a gene. Germline V gives CDR1 SGHTA, CDR2 FQGNSA. The CDR3 sequence: CASSPRTGELSYEQYF. CDR3 bases: TGTGCCAGCAGCCCCCGGACAGGCGAACTCTCCTACGAGCAGTACTTC.

The chain employs TRBV27 and TRBJ2-1, with a tentative D call TRBD1 (5 bases). Germline loops: CDR1 MNHEY, CDR2 SMNVEV (reference sequence). The CDR3 loop spans 14 amino acids. V was clipped by 0 bases and J by 15 bases, with 18 bases between them. The CDR3 DNA is TGTGCCAGCAGTTTATCCCTTTTAGGGGCTGATCTGTTCTTC. The encoded protein is CASSLSLLGADLFF.

V is TRBV5-4 and J is TRBJ1-1, with D possibly TRBD1 on 5 matching bases. The CDR3 has 14 residues. Germline CDR1 reads SGHNT; CDR2 reads YYREEE (reference sequence). V was clipped by 4 bases and J by 11 bases, with 21 bases between them. The CDR3 sequence: CASSPFYLGGRAFF. CDR3 nucleotides: TGTGCCAGCAGCCCCTTCTACTTGGGGGGAAGGGCTTTCTTT.

The V gene is TRBV11-2, the J gene TRBJ1-3; D is unresolved. From germline, CDR1 is SGHAT and CDR2 FQNNGV. The CDR3 length is 16 residues. Trimming removed 1 base from V and 8 bases from J, with 18 bases in between. The chain's CDR3 is CASSLALFMAPDTIYF. The DNA of the CDR3 is TGTGCCAGCAGCTTAGCATTGTTTATGGCGCCAGACACCATATATTTT.